These 3 T cell receptor beta chains came from one sample sequenced in a study of chemoradiotherapy in HPV16-positive cancers. The table came from immunoSEQ multiplex PCR; TCRdb's copy has only in-frame clones and leaves some out. The data hold roughly 19,000 clones, with 84% observed a single time. The sequenced sample was blood, obtained from a patient who underwent chemoradiotherapy. Every receptor here comes from a human donor with HPV-associated anogenital cancer.

The CDR3 is CASSFVGLLVQDNEQFF. DNA for the CDR3: TGCGCCAGCAGCTTTGTTGGGTTACTAGTCCAAGACAATGAGCAGTTCTTC. The rearrangement uses TRBV5-1 and TRBJ2-1; a weak D match, TRBD2 (5 bases). The germline V gene encodes CDR1 SGHRS and CDR2 YFSETQ. This CDR3 is built from 17 residues. The V and J ends lost 2 bases and 5 bases respectively, with 20 bases between them.

This sequence joins TRBV27 and TRBJ1-5; D possibly corresponds to TRBD1 (5 bases). This CDR3 region has 15 residues. V was shortened by 2 bases and J by 5 bases, with 13 bases between the two germline ends. The germline CDR1 and CDR2 sequences are MNHEY and SMNVEV (reference sequence). This chain's CDR3 is CASSLGYGGDQPQHF. The CDR3 DNA reads as TGTGCCAGCAGTTTAGGTTATGGGGGAGATCAGCCCCAGCATTTT.

This chain uses TRBV25-1 with TRBJ1-6, with D tentatively TRBD1 (5 bases). Per the germline V gene, CDR1 is MGHDK and CDR2 is SYGVNS. This CDR3 is 16 amino acids long. The V and J ends lost 1 base and 1 base respectively, with 8 bases between them. The CDR3 here is CASSESGRSYNSPLHF. The CDR3 DNA is TGTGCCAGCAGTGAATCAGGGAGGTCCTATAATTCACCCCTCCACTTT.